Here is one TCR beta chain with its context. Per the study methods: Reference gene primer amplification yielded estimated nucleated cell counts. Method: immunoSEQ multiplex PCR; TCRdb's copy keeps in-frame clones and lacks some. V, J and clone size derive from that table, while D and trimming were established from the DNA sequence. The table shows around 200,000 clones, with around 80% occurring only once. The sample is drawn from a study of blood T cell repertoires in COVID-19. As for the study in general: From the United States, Italy and Spain came samples of acute and convalescent COVID-19. The cDNA or gDNA used as material had been derived from T cells, B-cell-depleted T cells, or PBMCs.

The germline gives CDR1 SGHNT, CDR2 YYREEE (reference sequence). Trimming removed 5 bases from V and 5 bases from J; junction bases left unmatched: 6. The CDR3 has 15 residues. The sequencing sample was made of peripheral blood. The TCR was taken from a man between 50 and 59 years old who had recovered from COVID-19. The chain is built from TRBV5-4 and TRBJ2-3; 12 nucleotides agree with TRBD2. CDR3 loop: CASRPTSGRVDTQYF. Written as DNA, the CDR3 is TGTGCCAGCAGACCGACTAGCGGGAGAGTAGATACGCAGTATTTT. The full variable domain, rest sourced from reference TRBV5-4 and TRBJ2-3, is ETGVTQSPTHLIKTRGQQVTLRCSSQSGHNTVSWYQQALGQGPQFIFQYYREEENGRGNFPPRFSGLQFPNYSSELNVNALELDDSALYLCASRPTSGRVDTQYFGPGTRLTVL.